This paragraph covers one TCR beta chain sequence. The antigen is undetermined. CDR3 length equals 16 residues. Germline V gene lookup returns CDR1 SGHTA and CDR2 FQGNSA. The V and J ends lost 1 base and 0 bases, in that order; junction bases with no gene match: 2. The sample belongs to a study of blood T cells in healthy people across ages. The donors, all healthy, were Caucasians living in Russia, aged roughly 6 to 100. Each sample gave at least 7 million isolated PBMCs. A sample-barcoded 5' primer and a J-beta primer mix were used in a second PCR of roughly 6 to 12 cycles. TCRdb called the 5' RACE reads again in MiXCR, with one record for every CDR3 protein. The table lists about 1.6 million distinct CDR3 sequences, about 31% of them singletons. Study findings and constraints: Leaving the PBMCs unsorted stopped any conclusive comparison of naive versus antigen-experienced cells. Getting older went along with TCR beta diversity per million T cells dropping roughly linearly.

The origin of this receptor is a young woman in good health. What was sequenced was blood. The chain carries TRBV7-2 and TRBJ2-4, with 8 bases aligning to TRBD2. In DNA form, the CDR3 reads TGTGCCAGCAGCTTAGGAGCGGGAGTAGCCAAAAACATTCAGTACTTC. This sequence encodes CASSLGAGVAKNIQYF.